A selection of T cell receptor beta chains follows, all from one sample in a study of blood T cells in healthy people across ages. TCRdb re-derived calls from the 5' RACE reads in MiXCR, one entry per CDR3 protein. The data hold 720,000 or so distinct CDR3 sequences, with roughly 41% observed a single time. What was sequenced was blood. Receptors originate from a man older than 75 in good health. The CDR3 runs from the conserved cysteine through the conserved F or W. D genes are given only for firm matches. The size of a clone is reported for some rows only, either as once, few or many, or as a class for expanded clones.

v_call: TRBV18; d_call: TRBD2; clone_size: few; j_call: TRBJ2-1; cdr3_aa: CASSPPGTSVYNEQFF; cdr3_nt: TGTGCCAGCTCACCACCCGGGACTAGCGTGTACAATGAGCAGTTCTTC
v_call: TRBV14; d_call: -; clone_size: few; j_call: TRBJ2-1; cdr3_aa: CASSQDRGREEQFF; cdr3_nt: TGTGCCAGCAGCCAAGATCGGGGCAGGGAAGAGCAGTTCTTC
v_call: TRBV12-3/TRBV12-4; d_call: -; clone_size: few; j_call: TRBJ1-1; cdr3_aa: CASSSPRYREVDTEAFF; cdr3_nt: TGTGCCAGCAGTTCACCCCGTTACAGGGAAGTAGACACTGAAGCTTTCTTT
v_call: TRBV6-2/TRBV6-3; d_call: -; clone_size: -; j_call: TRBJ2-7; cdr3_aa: CASSYPDGAYEQYF; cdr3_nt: TGTGCCAGCAGTTACCCCGACGGCGCCTACGAGCAGTACTTC
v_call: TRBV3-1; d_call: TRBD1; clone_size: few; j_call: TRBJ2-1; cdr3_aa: CASSLRTGGDEQFF; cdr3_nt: TGTGCCAGCAGCCTCCGGACAGGAGGCGATGAGCAGTTCTTC
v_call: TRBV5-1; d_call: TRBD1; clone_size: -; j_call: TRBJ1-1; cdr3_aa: CASSFPTGGVTEAFF; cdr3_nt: TGCGCCAGCAGCTTCCCGACAGGGGGCGTGACTGAAGCTTTCTTT
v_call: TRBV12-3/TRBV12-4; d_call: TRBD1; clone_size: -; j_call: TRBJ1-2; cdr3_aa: CASSPTGINGYTF; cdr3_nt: TGTGCCAGCAGTCCGACAGGGATCAATGGCTACACCTTC
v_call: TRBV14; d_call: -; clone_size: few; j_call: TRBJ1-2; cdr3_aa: CASSQDPFGGYTF; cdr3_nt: TGTGCCAGCAGCCAAGACCCCTTCGGGGGCTACACCTTC
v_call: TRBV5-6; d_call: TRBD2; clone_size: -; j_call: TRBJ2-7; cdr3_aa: CASSLASSGTYEQYF; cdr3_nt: TGTGCCAGCAGCTTGGCTAGTAGCGGGACCTACGAGCAGTACTTC
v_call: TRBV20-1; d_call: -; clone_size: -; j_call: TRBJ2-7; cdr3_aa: CSASALGFYGQYF; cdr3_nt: TGCAGTGCAAGCGCGTTGGGGTTCTACGGGCAGTACTTC
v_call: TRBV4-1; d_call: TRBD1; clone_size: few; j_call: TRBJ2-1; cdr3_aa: CASSDPGQGFVSYNEQFF; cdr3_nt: TGCGCCAGCAGCGACCCGGGACAGGGGTTTGTGTCCTACAATGAGCAGTTCTTC
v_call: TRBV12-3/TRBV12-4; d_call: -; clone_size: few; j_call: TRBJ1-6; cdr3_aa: CASSLAQLNSPLHF; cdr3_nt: TGTGCCAGCAGTTTAGCACAGCTTAATTCACCCCTCCACTTT
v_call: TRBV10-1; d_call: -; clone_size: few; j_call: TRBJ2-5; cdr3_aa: CASSASRGGETQYF; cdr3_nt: TGCGCCAGCAGCGCATCTCGAGGCGGTGAGACCCAGTACTTC
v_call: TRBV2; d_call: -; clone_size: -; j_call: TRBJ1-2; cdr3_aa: CASKLGASYGYTF; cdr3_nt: TGTGCCAGCAAGTTGGGCGCCAGCTATGGCTACACCTTC
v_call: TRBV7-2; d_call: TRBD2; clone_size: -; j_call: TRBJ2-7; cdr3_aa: CASGRSGGASEQYF; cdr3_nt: TGTGCCAGCGGACGTAGCGGGGGGGCCTCCGAGCAGTACTTC
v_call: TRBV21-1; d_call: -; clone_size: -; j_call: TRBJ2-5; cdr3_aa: CASSKPGGGETQYF; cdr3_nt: TGTGCCAGCAGCAAACCGGGAGGGGGAGAGACCCAGTACTTC
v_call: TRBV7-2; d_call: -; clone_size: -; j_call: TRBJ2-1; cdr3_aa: CASSHDGYNEQFF; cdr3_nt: TGTGCCAGCAGCCACGACGGCTACAATGAGCAGTTCTTC
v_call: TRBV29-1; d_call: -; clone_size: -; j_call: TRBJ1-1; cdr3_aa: CSVALQNTEAFF; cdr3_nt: TGCAGCGTTGCCCTACAGAACACTGAAGCTTTCTTT
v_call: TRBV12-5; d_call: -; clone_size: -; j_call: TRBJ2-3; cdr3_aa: CASGSPRGYGTDTQYF; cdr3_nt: TGTGCTAGTGGTTCCCCCCGGGGGTACGGCACAGATACGCAGTATTTT
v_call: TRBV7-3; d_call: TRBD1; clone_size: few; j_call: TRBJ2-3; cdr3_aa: CASSLSKGATDTQYF; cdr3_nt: TGTGCCAGCAGCTTAAGTAAGGGGGCTACGGATACGCAGTATTTT
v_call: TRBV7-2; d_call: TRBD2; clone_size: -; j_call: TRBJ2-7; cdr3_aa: CASSPRRSGVSYEQYF; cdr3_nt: TGTGCCAGCAGTCCAAGGCGGAGCGGGGTTTCTTACGAGCAGTACTTC
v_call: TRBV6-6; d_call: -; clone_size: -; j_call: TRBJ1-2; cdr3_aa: CASTTARTYGYTF; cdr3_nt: TGTGCCAGCACCACAGCCCGCACGTATGGCTACACCTTC
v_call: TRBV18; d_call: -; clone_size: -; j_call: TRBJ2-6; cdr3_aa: CASSPLGSGVGANVLTF; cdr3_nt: TGTGCCAGCTCACCACTCGGATCAGGGGTAGGGGCCAACGTCCTGACTTTC
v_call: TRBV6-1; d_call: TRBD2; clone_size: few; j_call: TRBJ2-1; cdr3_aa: CASSDALAVEQFF; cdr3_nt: TGTGCCAGCAGTGATGCACTAGCGGTTGAGCAGTTCTTC
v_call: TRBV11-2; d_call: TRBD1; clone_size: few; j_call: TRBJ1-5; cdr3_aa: CASTTGGDQPQHF; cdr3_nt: TGTGCCAGCACCACAGGGGGCGATCAGCCCCAGCATTTT
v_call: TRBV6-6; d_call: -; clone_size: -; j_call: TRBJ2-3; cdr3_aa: CATTPRFTDTQYF; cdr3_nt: TGTGCCACCACCCCCCGGTTCACAGATACGCAGTATTTT
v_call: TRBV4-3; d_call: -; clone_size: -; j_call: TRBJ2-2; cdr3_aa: CASSQAAGRNIGELFF; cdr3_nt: TGCGCCAGCAGCCAAGCCGCGGGGCGGAACATCGGGGAGCTGTTTTTT
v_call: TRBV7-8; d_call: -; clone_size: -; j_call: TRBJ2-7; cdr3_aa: CASSWGDSAYEQYF; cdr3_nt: TGTGCCAGCAGCTGGGGAGACTCAGCCTACGAGCAGTACTTC
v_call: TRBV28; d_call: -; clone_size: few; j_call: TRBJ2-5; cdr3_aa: CASSRTGLGETQYF; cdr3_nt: TGTGCCAGCAGCCGAACAGGGTTGGGAGAGACCCAGTACTTC
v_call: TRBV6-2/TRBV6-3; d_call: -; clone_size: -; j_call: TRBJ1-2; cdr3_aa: CASSSVGNGYTF; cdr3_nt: TGTGCCAGCAGTTCCGTGGGGAATGGCTACACCTTC
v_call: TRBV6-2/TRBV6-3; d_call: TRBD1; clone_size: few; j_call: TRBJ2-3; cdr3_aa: CASSRDRDTDTQYF; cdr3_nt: TGTGCCAGCAGCCGGGACAGGGATACAGATACGCAGTATTTT
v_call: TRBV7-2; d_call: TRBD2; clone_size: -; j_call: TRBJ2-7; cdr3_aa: CASSPDRGGWYEQYF; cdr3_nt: TGTGCCAGCAGCCCAGACCGCGGGGGGTGGTACGAGCAGTACTTC
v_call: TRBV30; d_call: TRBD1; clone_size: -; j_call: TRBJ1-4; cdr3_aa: CAWSARQGGRTNEKLFF; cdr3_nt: TGTGCCTGGAGTGCCCGGCAAGGGGGCAGGACTAATGAAAAACTGTTTTTT
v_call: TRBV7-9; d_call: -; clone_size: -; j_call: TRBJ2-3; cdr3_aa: CASSLAGSYTDTQYF; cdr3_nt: TGTGCCAGCAGCTTAGCCGGGAGCTACACAGATACGCAGTATTTT
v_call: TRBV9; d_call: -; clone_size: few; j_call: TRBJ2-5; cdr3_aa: CASSGNLGAGTQYF; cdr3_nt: TGTGCCAGCAGCGGGAACCTAGGGGCGGGGACCCAGTACTTC
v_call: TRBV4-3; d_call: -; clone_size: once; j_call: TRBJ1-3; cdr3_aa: CASSQDIGRSVGNTIYF; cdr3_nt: TGCGCCAGCAGCCAAGACATTGGCCGCTCGGTTGGAAACACCATATATTTT
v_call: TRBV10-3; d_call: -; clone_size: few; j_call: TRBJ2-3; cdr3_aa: CAISERAGDTQYF; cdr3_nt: TGTGCCATCAGTGAGCGGGCGGGAGATACGCAGTATTTT
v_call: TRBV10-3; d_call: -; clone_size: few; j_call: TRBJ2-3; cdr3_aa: CAISGQQGFSADTQYF; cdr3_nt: TGTGCCATCAGTGGGCAACAGGGTTTTAGCGCAGATACGCAGTATTTT
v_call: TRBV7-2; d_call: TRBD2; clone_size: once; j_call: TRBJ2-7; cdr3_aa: CASSSRGPSGTAEQYF; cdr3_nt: TGTGCCAGCAGCTCTAGAGGGCCTAGCGGGACCGCCGAGCAGTACTTC
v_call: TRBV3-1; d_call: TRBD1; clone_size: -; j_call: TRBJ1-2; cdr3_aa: CASSQVDRGSVGYTF; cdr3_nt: TGTGCCAGCAGCCAAGTGGACAGGGGCTCGGTTGGCTACACCTTC
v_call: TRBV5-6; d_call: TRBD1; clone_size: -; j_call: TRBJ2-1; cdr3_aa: CVSSSDRGYAVEQFF; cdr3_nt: TGTGTCAGCAGCTCAGACAGGGGATACGCGGTTGAGCAGTTCTTC
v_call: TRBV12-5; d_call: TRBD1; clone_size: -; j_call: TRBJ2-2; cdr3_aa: CASGLGQGAVTGELFF; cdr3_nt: TGTGCTAGTGGTTTGGGACAGGGGGCCGTCACCGGGGAGCTGTTTTTT
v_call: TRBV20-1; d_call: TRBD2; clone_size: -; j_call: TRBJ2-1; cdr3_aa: CSARRLAGEQFF; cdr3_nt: TGCAGTGCTAGACGGCTAGCGGGGGAGCAGTTCTTC
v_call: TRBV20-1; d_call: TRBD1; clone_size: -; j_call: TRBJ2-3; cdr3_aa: CSATGTGGSTDTQYF; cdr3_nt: TGCAGTGCAACCGGGACAGGGGGAAGCACAGATACGCAGTATTTT
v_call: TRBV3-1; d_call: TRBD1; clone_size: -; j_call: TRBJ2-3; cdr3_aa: CASSPGLRGGTDTQCF; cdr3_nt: TGTGCCAGCAGCCCCGGGCTCCGAGGGGGCACAGATACGCAGTGTTTT
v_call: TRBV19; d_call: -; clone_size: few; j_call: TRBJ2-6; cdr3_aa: CASLLAGANVLTF; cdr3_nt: TGTGCCAGTCTGCTCGCTGGGGCCAACGTCCTGACTTTC
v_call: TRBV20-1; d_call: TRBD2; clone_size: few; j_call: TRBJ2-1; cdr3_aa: CSADSGGSYNEQFF; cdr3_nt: TGCAGTGCCGATAGCGGGGGATCCTACAATGAGCAGTTCTTC
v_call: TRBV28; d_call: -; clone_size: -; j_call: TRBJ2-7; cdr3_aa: CASNRERDYEQYF; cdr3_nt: TGTGCCAGCAACCGGGAGCGAGACTACGAGCAGTACTTC
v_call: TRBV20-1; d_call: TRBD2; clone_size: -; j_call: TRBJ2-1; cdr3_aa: CSARALAILAGSYNEQFF; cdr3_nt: TGCAGTGCTAGGGCACTAGCGATCCTGGCGGGCTCCTACAATGAGCAGTTCTTC
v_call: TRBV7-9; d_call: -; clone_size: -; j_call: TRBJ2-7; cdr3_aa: CASSLVSGAYNEQYF; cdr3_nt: TGTGCCAGCAGCTTAGTGTCAGGTGCCTACAATGAGCAGTACTTC
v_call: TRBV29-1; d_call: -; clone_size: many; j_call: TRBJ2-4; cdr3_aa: CSVGGPMDKNIQYF; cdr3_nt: TGCAGCGTTGGGGGCCCTATGGACAAAAACATTCAGTACTTC
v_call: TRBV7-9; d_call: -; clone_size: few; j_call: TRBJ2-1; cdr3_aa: CASSYTNLLQFF; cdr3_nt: TGTGCCAGCAGCTATACTAACCTCCTGCAGTTCTTC
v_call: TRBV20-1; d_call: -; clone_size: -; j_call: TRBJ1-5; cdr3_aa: CSARDQVGGTILQPQHF; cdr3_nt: TGCAGTGCTAGAGACCAGGTGGGGGGGACAATCTTGCAGCCCCAGCATTTT
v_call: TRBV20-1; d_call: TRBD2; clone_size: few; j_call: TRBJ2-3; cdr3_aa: CSARESGGALSDTQYF; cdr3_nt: TGCAGTGCTAGAGAAAGCGGGGGGGCTTTATCAGATACGCAGTATTTT
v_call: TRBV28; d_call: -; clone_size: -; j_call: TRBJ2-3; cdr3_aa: CASSPTTLAKSRDTQYF; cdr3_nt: TGTGCCAGCAGTCCAACCACGCTAGCTAAAAGTCGGGATACGCAGTATTTT
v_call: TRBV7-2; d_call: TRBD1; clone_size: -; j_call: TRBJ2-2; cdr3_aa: CASSPWTGAGTGELFF; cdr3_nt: TGTGCCAGCAGCCCTTGGACAGGGGCTGGCACCGGGGAGCTGTTTTTT